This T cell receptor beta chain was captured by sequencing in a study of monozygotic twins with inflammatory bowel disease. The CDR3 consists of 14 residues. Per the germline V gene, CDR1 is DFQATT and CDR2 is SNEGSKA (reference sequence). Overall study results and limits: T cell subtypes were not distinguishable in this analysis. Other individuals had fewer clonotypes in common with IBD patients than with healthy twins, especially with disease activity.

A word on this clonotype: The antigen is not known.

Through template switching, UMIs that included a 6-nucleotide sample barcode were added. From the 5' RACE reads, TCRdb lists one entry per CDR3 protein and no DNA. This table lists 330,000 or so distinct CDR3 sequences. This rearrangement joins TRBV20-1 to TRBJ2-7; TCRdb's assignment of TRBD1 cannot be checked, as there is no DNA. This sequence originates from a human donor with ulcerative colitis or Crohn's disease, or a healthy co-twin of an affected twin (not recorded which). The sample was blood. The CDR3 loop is CSARGDRGGNEQYF.